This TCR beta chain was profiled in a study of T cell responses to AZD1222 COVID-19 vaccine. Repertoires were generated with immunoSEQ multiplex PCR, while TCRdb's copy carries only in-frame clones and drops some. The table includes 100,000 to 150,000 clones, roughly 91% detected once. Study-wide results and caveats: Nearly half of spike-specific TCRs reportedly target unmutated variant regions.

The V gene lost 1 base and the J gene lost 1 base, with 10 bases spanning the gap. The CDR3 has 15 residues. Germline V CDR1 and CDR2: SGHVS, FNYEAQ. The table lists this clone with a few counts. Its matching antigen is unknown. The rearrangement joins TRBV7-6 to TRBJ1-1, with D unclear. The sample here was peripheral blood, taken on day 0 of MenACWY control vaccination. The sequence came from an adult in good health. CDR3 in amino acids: CASSLDSLPNTEAFF. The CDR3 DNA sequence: TGTGCCAGCAGCTTAGATAGCTTACCGAACACTGAAGCTTTCTTT.